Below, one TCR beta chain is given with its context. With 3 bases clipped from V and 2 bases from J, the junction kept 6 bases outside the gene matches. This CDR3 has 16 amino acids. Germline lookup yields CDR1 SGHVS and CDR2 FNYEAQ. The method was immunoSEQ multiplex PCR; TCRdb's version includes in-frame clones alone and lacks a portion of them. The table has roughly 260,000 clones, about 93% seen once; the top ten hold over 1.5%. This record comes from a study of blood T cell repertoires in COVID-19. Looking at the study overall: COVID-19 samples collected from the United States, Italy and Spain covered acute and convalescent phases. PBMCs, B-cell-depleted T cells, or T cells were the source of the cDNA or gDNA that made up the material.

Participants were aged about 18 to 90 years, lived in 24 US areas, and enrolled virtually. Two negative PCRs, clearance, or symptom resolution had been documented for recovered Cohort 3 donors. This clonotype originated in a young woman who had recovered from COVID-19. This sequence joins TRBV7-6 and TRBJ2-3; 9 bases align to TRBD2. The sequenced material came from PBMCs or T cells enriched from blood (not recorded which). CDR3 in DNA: TGTGCCAGCAGCTTTGGTCGGACTAGCGTCACAGATACGCAGTATTTT. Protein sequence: CASSFGRTSVTDTQYF.